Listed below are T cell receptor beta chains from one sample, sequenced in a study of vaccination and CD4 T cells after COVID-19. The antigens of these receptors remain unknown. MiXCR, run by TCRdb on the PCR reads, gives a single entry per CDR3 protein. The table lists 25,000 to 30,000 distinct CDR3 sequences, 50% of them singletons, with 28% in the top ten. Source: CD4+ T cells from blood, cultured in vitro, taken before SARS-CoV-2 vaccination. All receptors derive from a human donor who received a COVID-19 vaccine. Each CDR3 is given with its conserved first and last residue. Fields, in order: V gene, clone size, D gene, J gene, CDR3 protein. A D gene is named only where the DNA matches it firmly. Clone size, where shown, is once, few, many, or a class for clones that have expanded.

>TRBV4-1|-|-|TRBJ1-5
CASSRDRGQPQHF
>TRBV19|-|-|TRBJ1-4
CATQRGAGSEKLFF
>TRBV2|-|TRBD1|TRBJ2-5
CASSGGGYEETQYF
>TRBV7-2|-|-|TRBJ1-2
CASSLAGTNYGYTF
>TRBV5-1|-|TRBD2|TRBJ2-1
CASSLSGGPYNEQFF
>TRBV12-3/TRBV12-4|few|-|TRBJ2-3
CASTLTDTQYF
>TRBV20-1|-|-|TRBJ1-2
CSAGQTNYGYTF
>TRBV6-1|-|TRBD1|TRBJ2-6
CASSAWTGRSGANVLTF
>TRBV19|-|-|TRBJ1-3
CASSIGDRRYSGNTIYF
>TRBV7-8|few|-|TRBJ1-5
CASSLGGGQGNQPQHF
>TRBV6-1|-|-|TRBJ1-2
CASTRSNYGYTF
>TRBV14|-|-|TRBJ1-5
CASSPKAADNQPQHF
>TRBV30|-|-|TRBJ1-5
CAWSVRVGQPQHF
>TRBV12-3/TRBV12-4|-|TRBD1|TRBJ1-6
CASSLSGQLNSPLHF
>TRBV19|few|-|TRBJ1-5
CASSMMRRPQHF
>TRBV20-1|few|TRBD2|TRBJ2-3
CSARLPGLAGGVTSTDTQYF
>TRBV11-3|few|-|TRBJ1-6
CASSLKPRVYNSPLHF
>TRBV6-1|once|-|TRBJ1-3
CASSELLEGVGGNTIYF
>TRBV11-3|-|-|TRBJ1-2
CASSLEGRNYGYTF
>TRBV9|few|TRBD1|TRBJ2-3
CASSAGTATDTQYF
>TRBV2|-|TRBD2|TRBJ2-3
CASSEVRAGGRYF
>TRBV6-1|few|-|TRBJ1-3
CASSDALGSGNTIYF
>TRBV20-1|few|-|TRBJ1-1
CSASGGDTEAFF
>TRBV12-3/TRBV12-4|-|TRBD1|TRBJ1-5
CASSWDRDSNQPQHF
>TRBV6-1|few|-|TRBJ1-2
CASSEAGGYGYTF
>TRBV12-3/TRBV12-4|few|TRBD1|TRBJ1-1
CASSLGQGETEAFF
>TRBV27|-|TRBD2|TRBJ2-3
CASKRLAGYTDTQYF
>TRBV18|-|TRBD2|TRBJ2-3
CASSPLAGTDTQYF
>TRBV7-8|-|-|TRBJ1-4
CASSLEPGNEKLFF
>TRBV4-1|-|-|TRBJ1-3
CASSQEPESGNTIYF
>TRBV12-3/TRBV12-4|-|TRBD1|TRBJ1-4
CASSRDRAGEKLFF
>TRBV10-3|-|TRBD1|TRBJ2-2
CAISEGTGRDTGELFF
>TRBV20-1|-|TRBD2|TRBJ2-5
CSAYTSGGIETQYF
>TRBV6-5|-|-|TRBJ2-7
CASSYSYQASPYEQYF
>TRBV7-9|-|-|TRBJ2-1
CASSLRGRYNEQFF